This TCR beta chain stems from a study of blood T cell repertoires in COVID-19. Study context: Specimens from acute and convalescent COVID-19 originated in the United States, Italy and Spain. Nucleic acid was either cDNA or gDNA, and it came from T cells, B-cell-depleted T cells, or PBMCs.

In the original processing: Amplification with reference gene primers provided the estimates of nucleated cell counts. Only in-frame clones appear in the TCRdb table, and some are missing; sequencing was by immunoSEQ multiplex PCR. The V and J calls and the clone size are those of that table, but D and trimming were determined from the DNA. The sample shows about 81,000 clones, around nine tenths of them seen only once. V lost 0 bases to trimming and J lost 5 bases, with 8 bases between them. The CDR3 loop spans 14 amino acids. In germline, CDR1 is SGHTA, CDR2 FQGTGA. The specimen was peripheral blood. This chain joins TRBV7-3 and TRBJ2-1; a possible D gene is TRBD1 (5 bases). The receptor was isolated from a man aged 65-85 years with active or convalescent COVID-19. Here the CDR3 DNA reads TGTGCCAGCAGCTTAACTATGGGGCACAATGAGCAGTTCTTC. Protein sequence: CASSLTMGHNEQFF.